A single sample gave rise to the 32 T cell receptor beta chains below, sequenced in a study of T cell responses to AZD1222 COVID-19 vaccine. The table came from immunoSEQ multiplex PCR; TCRdb's copy has only in-frame clones and leaves some out. The sample contains roughly 180,000 clones, around 90% of which appear only once. The sample was peripheral blood, taken on day 0 of AZD1222 vaccination. The receptors were sampled from an adult in good health.

The rearrangement joins TRBV19 to TRBJ2-5; no definite D call. Germline values: CDR1 LNHDA, CDR2 SQIVND (reference sequence). The CDR3 spans 15 residues. Trimming stripped 4 bases from V and 1 base from J, with 13 bases between. The CDR3 DNA sequence: TGTGCCAGTAGTAGGGCACGGTACGGCCAAGAGACCCAGTACTTC. Protein: CASSRARYGQETQYF.

The chain carries TRBV18 and TRBJ2-6; 13 bases map to TRBD2. The germline CDR1 and CDR2 sequences are KGHSH and LQKENI. CDR3 length: 19 amino acids. The ends lost 5 bases at V and 0 bases at J; junction bases unmatched: 7. CDR3 bases: TGTGCCAGCTCAACCCGGACTAGCGGGAGCCCCTCTGGGGCCAACGTCCTGACTTTC. It encodes CASSTRTSGSPSGANVLTF. Complete variable domain (other parts from reference TRBV18 and TRBJ2-6): NAGVMQNPRHLVRRRGQEARLRCSPMKGHSHVYWYRQLPEEGLKFMVYLQKENIIDESGMPKERFSAEFPKEGPSILRIQQVVRGDSAAYFCASSTRTSGSPSGANVLTFGAGSRLTVL.

The CDR3 bases are TGTGCCAGCAGTGGGCGTGGAAGTGGGACAGATACGCAGTATTTT. Amino acid sequence: CASSGRGSGTDTQYF. The rearrangement links TRBV28 to TRBJ2-3; D remains ambiguous. V shed 5 bases and J shed 3 bases, with 15 bases lying between them. Germline CDR1 is MDHEN and CDR2 is SYDVKM. The CDR3 is 15 residues long. Looking up the rest from reference TRBV28 and TRBJ2-3 gives the full variable domain: DVKVTQSSRYLVKRTGEKVFLECVQDMDHENMFWYRQDPGLGLRLIYFSYDVKMKEKGDIPEGYSVSREKKERFSLILESASTNQTSMYLCASSGRGSGTDTQYFGPGTRLTVL.

The chain employs TRBV5-6 and TRBJ1-2; 11 bases are shared with TRBD1. Trimming at V came to 2 bases and at J to 4 bases, leaving 4 bases not matched to a gene. The V gene's germline CDR1 is SGHDT and CDR2 YYEEEE. The CDR3 is made up of 15 amino acids. The CDR3: CASSLTGTGGYGYTF. In DNA, the CDR3 is TGTGCCAGCAGCTTAACCGGGACAGGGGGCTATGGCTACACCTTC.

This clone was detected only once. The CDR3 nucleotides read TGCAGTGCTAGCGTCAGGGGTGGCTACACCTTC. Translation gives CSASVRGGYTF. This sequence joins TRBV20-1 and TRBJ1-2; D is possibly TRBD1 (6 bases). Trimming pared 3 bases from V and 7 bases from J, leaving 9 bases between. This CDR3 has 11 residues. Germline CDR1 is DFQATT and CDR2 is SNEGSKA (reference sequence).

This chain links TRBV19 with TRBJ2-7; 14 nucleotides match TRBD2. The junction had 10 bases not matched to a gene; V was cut back by 4 bases and J by 5 bases. This CDR3 spans 17 amino acids. CDR1 is LNHDA, CDR2 SQIVND, per germline (reference sequence). This CDR3 is CASSTPPGTSGSHEQYF. CDR3 nucleotide sequence: TGTGCCAGTAGTACCCCGCCTGGGACTAGCGGGAGCCACGAGCAGTACTTC.

The V call is TRBV30, the J call TRBJ2-7, with 7 bases aligning to TRBD2. CDR3 length: 17 residues. V shed 0 bases and J 5 bases; nucleotides not matched to a gene: 16. In germline, CDR1 is GTSNPN, CDR2 SVGIG (reference sequence). CDR3 sequence: CAWSVLSGWREPNEQYF. The CDR3 nucleotides read TGTGCCTGGAGTGTACTATCGGGCTGGCGGGAGCCCAACGAGCAGTACTTC. The full variable domain, its missing parts supplied by reference TRBV30 and TRBJ2-7, is SQTIHQWPATLVQPVGSPLSLECTVEGTSNPNLYWYRQAAGRGLQLLFYSVGIGQISSEVPQNLSASRPQDRQFILSSKKLLLSDSGFYLCAWSVLSGWREPNEQYFGPGTRLTVT.

V is TRBV6-5 and J is TRBJ1-2; 12 nucleotides align to TRBD1. Germline assignment: CDR1 MNHEY and CDR2 SVGAGI. This CDR3 is 14 amino acids long. The junction had 2 bases not matched to a gene; V was cut back by 6 bases and J by 3 bases. Written as DNA, the CDR3 is TGTGCCAGCAGGGGACAGGGGGCATACTATGGCTACACCTTC. It is translated as CASRGQGAYYGYTF.

This chain links TRBV2 with TRBJ2-7, with D perhaps TRBD1 or TRBD2 (5 bases each). Germline V lookup: CDR1 SNHLY, CDR2 FYNNEI. CDR3 length: 15 residues. V lost 6 bases and J lost 2, with 17 bases in between. CDR3 residues: CASSATGTATYEQYF. CDR3 sequence (DNA): TGTGCCAGCAGCGCTACCGGGACGGCAACCTACGAGCAGTACTTC. The complete variable domain, with remaining parts taken from reference TRBV2 and TRBJ2-7, reads EPEVTQTPSHQVTQMGQEVILRCVPISNHLYFYWYRQILGQKVEFLVSFYNNEISEKSEIFDDQFSVERPDGSNFTLKIRSTKLEDSAMYFCASSATGTATYEQYFGPGTRLTVT.

DNA of the CDR3: TGCGCCAGCAGCTTGGCTGGACAGGGGCCTCTGGGCTACACCTTC. This codes for CASSLAGQGPLGYTF. This chain joins TRBV5-1 and TRBJ1-2, with TRBD1 matching 9 bases. The V segment lost 0 bases and the J segment 8 bases; nucleotides outside the gene matches: 8. The CDR3 has 15 amino acids. The germline gives CDR1 SGHRS, CDR2 YFSETQ. The full variable domain, its missing parts supplied by reference TRBV5-1 and TRBJ1-2, is KAGVTQTPRYLIKTRGQQVTLSCSPISGHRSVSWYQQTPGQGLQFLFEYFSETQRNKGNFPGRFSGRQFSNSRSEMNVSTLELGDSALYLCASSLAGQGPLGYTFGSGTRLTVV.

This rearrangement joins TRBV11-2 to TRBJ2-7, with 9 bases lining up with TRBD2. The CDR3 length is 15 residues. V was pared by 6 bases and J by 3 bases, with 9 bases of the junction left unmatched. CDR1 and CDR2 (germline): SGHAT, FQNNGV. The CDR3 DNA sequence: TGTGCCAGCAGTCCGAGACTAGCGGTAGACTACGAGCAGTACTTC. Its protein product is CASSPRLAVDYEQYF.

The V and J genes are TRBV28 and TRBJ1-2; 9 bases align to TRBD1. Trimming removed 2 bases from V and 3 bases from J; junction bases left unmatched: 13. CDR1 is MDHEN and CDR2 is SYDVKM in the germline V gene. The CDR3 is made up of 18 amino acids. CDR3 loop: CASSLPLPGQGLDYGYTF. CDR3 DNA sequence: TGTGCCAGCAGTTTACCCCTCCCGGGACAGGGTCTGGACTATGGCTACACCTTC.

V is TRBV18 and J is TRBJ1-2, with a possible D match to TRBD1 (5 bases). This CDR3 is 11 amino acids long. The V gene lost 5 bases and the J gene lost 12 bases, with 13 bases spanning the gap. Germline values: CDR1 KGHSH, CDR2 LQKENI. CDR3 region: CASSTQGGHTF. The CDR3 DNA reads as TGTGCCAGCTCAACTCAGGGAGGGCACACCTTC. Using reference TRBV18 and TRBJ1-2 for the parts outside the CDR3, the full variable domain is NAGVMQNPRHLVRRRGQEARLRCSPMKGHSHVYWYRQLPEEGLKFMVYLQKENIIDESGMPKERFSAEFPKEGPSILRIQQVVRGDSAAYFCASSTQGGHTFGSGTRLTVV.

This clone was seen only a few times. V is TRBV30 and J is TRBJ1-5; the D gene is possibly TRBD1 (5 bases). There are 15 residues in the CDR3. Germline assignment: CDR1 GTSNPN and CDR2 SVGIG (reference sequence). The V gene lost 2 bases and the J gene lost 5 bases, with 16 bases spanning the gap. CDR3 loop: CAWSRQGRRDQPQHF. CDR3 in DNA: TGTGCCTGGAGTAGGCAGGGACGAAGGGATCAGCCCCAGCATTTT.

The genes are TRBV2 and TRBJ2-1; 11 bases match TRBD2. The CDR3 contains 14 residues. V trimming: 8 bases; J trimming: 8 bases; junction bases outside the gene matches: 8. Germline V gene sequence: CDR1 SNHLY, CDR2 FYNNEI. CDR3 in DNA: TGTGCCAGCCGGTTAGCGGGAGGGCCCGATGAGCAGTTCTTC. Amino acid sequence: CASRLAGGPDEQFF. Together with reference TRBV2 and TRBJ2-1, the CDR3 gives the full variable domain: EPEVTQTPSHQVTQMGQEVILRCVPISNHLYFYWYRQILGQKVEFLVSFYNNEISEKSEIFDDQFSVERPDGSNFTLKIRSTKLEDSAMYFCASRLAGGPDEQFFGPGTRLTVL.

The V gene is TRBV7-5, the J gene TRBJ2-7; the table's D call, TRBD2, was not checked against the DNA. TRBV7-5 represents a pseudogene. CDR3 length equals 15 residues. CDR3 DNA: TGTGTCAGAAGCTTAGCGATTGGGAGGGGCTACGAGCAGTACTTC. This gives the protein CVRSLAIGRGYEQYF.

The chain has TRBV5-1 and TRBJ1-6, with 7 bases identical to TRBD1. Looked up from germline, CDR1 is SGHRS and CDR2 is YFSETQ. The V segment lost 2 bases and the J segment 9 bases; nucleotides outside the gene matches: 5. The CDR3 has 14 amino acids. The CDR3 DNA follows: TGCGCCAGCAGCTTAACGACAGGGACTTCACCCCTCCACTTT. This codes for CASSLTTGTSPLHF. The full variable domain, its missing parts supplied by reference TRBV5-1 and TRBJ1-6, is KAGVTQTPRYLIKTRGQQVTLSCSPISGHRSVSWYQQTPGQGLQFLFEYFSETQRNKGNFPGRFSGRQFSNSRSEMNVSTLELGDSALYLCASSLTTGTSPLHFGNGTRLTVT.

The chain uses TRBV5-1 and TRBJ2-1; the D gene is possibly TRBD2 (7 bases). Germline V lookup: CDR1 SGHRS, CDR2 YFSETQ. The CDR3 consists of 16 residues. The V gene lost 3 bases and the J gene lost 7 bases, with 20 bases spanning the gap. The CDR3 protein is CASSSPGGFGENEQFF. DNA of the CDR3: TGCGCCAGCAGCTCCCCGGGGGGCTTTGGAGAAAATGAGCAGTTCTTC.

The chain joins TRBV7-2 to TRBJ2-7; D is possibly TRBD2 (7 bases). This CDR3 comprises 14 residues. V was cut by 5 bases and J by 1 base, with 12 bases left in between. Looked up from germline, CDR1 is SGHTA and CDR2 is FQGNSA. The CDR3 loop reads CASSGGGGSYEQYF. The CDR3 DNA follows: TGTGCCAGCAGCGGGGGGGGCGGTTCCTACGAGCAGTACTTC.

V is TRBV2 and J is TRBJ1-6; possible D gene TRBD1, 6 bases. V gave up 6 bases and J gave up 9 bases, with 15 bases separating them. CDR1 and CDR2 (germline): SNHLY, FYNNEI. The length of the CDR3 is 14 residues. CDR3 nucleotide sequence: TGTGCCAGCAGGTTAGGACAGATAACTTCACCCCTCCACTTT. Amino acids: CASRLGQITSPLHF.

The chain has TRBV6-2 or TRBV6-3 and TRBJ1-1; possible D gene TRBD1, 6 bases. CDR1 MNHEY and CDR2 SVGEGT come from the germline V gene. The CDR3 runs 14 residues. V gave up 5 bases and J gave up 4 bases, with 14 bases separating them. The CDR3 here is CASSAGVRGTEAFF. CDR3 nucleotide sequence: TGTGCCAGCAGTGCAGGGGTCCGAGGCACTGAAGCTTTCTTT.

The chain is built from TRBV28 and TRBJ2-5; D unclear. Between the trimmed V and J ends, which lost 2 bases and 0 bases, there was a span of 7 bases. Germline CDR1 is MDHEN and CDR2 is SYDVKM. CDR3 length: 14 amino acids. CDR3 region: CASSLTKYQETQYF. CDR3 nucleotides: TGTGCCAGCAGTTTAACAAAGTACCAAGAGACCCAGTACTTC.

The J gene is TRBJ2-7, the V gene TRBV9; 9 nucleotides agree with TRBD2. The CDR3 contains 16 residues. The ends lost 0 bases at V and 1 base at J; junction bases unmatched: 5. The germline V gene encodes CDR1 SGDLS and CDR2 YYNGEE. CDR3 amino acids: CASSVGASGVSYEQYF. The CDR3 DNA sequence: TGTGCCAGCAGCGTAGGGGCTAGCGGGGTTTCCTACGAGCAGTACTTC.

The V and J genes are TRBV6-1 and TRBJ2-7; TRBD2 matches at 7 bases. The CDR3 runs 15 residues. V lost 2 bases and J lost 3; bases outside the gene matches: 7. Germline lookup yields CDR1 MNHNS and CDR2 SASEGT. CDR3: CASSETAGVGYEQYF. DNA of the CDR3: TGTGCCAGCAGTGAAACCGCGGGAGTGGGCTACGAGCAGTACTTC.

As concerns this clone: Other DNA sequences from this sample encode an identical CDR3 as well. The chain recombines TRBV30 with TRBJ1-1; D may be TRBD1 (6 bases). Per the germline V gene, CDR1 is GTSNPN and CDR2 is SVGIG (reference sequence). V was cut by 0 bases and J by 2 bases, with 7 bases left in between. This CDR3 region has 13 residues. CDR3 in amino acids: CAWSVGGNTEAFF. DNA of the CDR3: TGTGCCTGGAGTGTAGGGGGAAACACTGAAGCTTTCTTT.

This chain links TRBV2 with TRBJ1-5; a weak D match, TRBD1 (6 bases). Germline CDR1 reads SNHLY; CDR2 reads FYNNEI. The CDR3 consists of 15 residues. Trimming pared 7 bases from V and 1 base from J, leaving 14 bases between. Written as DNA, the CDR3 is TGTGCCAGCAACAGGGAGAGGTCGAGCAATCAGCCCCAGCATTTT. This encodes CASNRERSSNQPQHF.

The chain recombines TRBV19 with TRBJ1-1, with 7 bases that match TRBD1. There are 14 residues in the CDR3. The V gene end was trimmed by 6 bases and the J gene end by 1 base; junction bases not matched to a gene: 5. Germline lookup yields CDR1 LNHDA and CDR2 SQIVND (reference sequence). This CDR3 is CASRPGQRNTEAFF. CDR3 DNA: TGTGCCAGTAGACCGGGACAGCGGAACACTGAAGCTTTCTTT. The variable domain in full, with the rest retrieved from reference TRBV19 and TRBJ1-1, is DGGITQSPKYLFRKEGQNVTLSCEQNLNHDAMYWYRQDPGQGLRLIYYSQIVNDFQKGDIAEGYSVSREKKESFPLTVTSAQKNPTAFYLCASRPGQRNTEAFFGQGTRLTVV.

The V gene is TRBV28, the J gene TRBJ1-2; no reliable D call. Trimming cost V 8 bases and J 0 bases, with 7 bases left between them. The CDR3 consists of 12 residues. Per the germline V gene, CDR1 is MDHEN and CDR2 is SYDVKM. CDR3 in DNA: TGTGCCAGCCGAATAGCTAACTATGGCTACACCTTC. Protein sequence: CASRIANYGYTF.

The J gene is TRBJ1-1, the V gene TRBV5-1; 12 bases fit TRBD1. Looked up from germline, CDR1 is SGHRS and CDR2 is YFSETQ. The CDR3 has 16 amino acids. The V segment lost 3 bases and the J segment 5 bases; nucleotides outside the gene matches: 8. The CDR3 sequence: CASSWGTGGWRTEAFF. CDR3 DNA: TGCGCCAGCAGCTGGGGGACAGGGGGCTGGAGAACTGAAGCTTTCTTT.

The chain joins TRBV7-2 to TRBJ2-1, with 7 bases that match TRBD2. The CDR3 consists of 13 residues. Looked up from germline, CDR1 is SGHTA and CDR2 is FQGNSA. V lost 2 bases to trimming and J lost 9 bases; unmatched junction nucleotides: 4. The CDR3 sequence is CASSLSRLAEQFF. The DNA for the CDR3 is TGTGCCAGCAGCTTATCGAGACTAGCTGAGCAGTTCTTC. Variable domain in full (rest from reference TRBV7-2 and TRBJ2-1): GAGVSQSPSNKVTEKGKDVELRCDPISGHTALYWYRQSLGQGLEFLIYFQGNSAPDKSGLPSDRFSAERTGGSVSTLTIQRTQQEDSAVYLCASSLSRLAEQFFGPGTRLTVL.

The rearrangement joins TRBV6-5 to TRBJ2-3, with a tentative D call TRBD1 (7 bases). This CDR3 contains 12 residues. CDR1 and CDR2 (germline): MNHEY, SVGAGI. The DNA for the CDR3 is TGTGTCGTCAGGGGGGTTACAGATACGCAGTATTTT. Translating it yields CVVRGVTDTQYF.

CDR3 coding DNA: TGTGCCAGCAGTTCAACCAGGGATAACTATGGCTACACCTTC. This translates into CASSSTRDNYGYTF. V usage is TRBV28 and J usage is TRBJ1-2, with D perhaps TRBD1 (5 bases). The CDR3 runs to 14 residues. V shed 4 bases and J shed 1 base, with 10 bases lying between them. CDR1 and CDR2 from the germline V gene are MDHEN and SYDVKM.